This T cell receptor (beta chain) was identified in a study of cytotoxic CD8 clonotypes in ibrutinib-treated CLL. Across the study: Mean values per sample were a few hundred thousand productive templates and 98,000 or so productive rearrangements. Study-wide findings and caveats: Before falling back toward baseline at progression, clonality had risen at the time of ibrutinib response.

In the case of this clone: Its antigen is undetermined.

CDR1 and CDR2 from the germline V gene are SGHNT and YENEEA. The trim removed 5 bases at V and 5 bases at J, leaving 9 bases unmatched. This CDR3 has 15 residues. Repertoires were generated with immunoSEQ multiplex PCR, while TCRdb's copy carries only in-frame clones and drops some. This sample has roughly 51,000 clones; about half occur once, and the top ten carry about 31%. The specimen was PBMCs, collected after 12 months of ibrutinib treatment. This chain connects TRBV11-3 to TRBJ2-5; 9 nucleotides match TRBD1. The origin of this receptor is a human donor with chronic lymphocytic leukemia. The CDR3, as DNA: TGTGCCAGCAGCCCCGGGACAGGGTTCAGGGAGACCCAGTACTTC. This codes for CASSPGTGFRETQYF.